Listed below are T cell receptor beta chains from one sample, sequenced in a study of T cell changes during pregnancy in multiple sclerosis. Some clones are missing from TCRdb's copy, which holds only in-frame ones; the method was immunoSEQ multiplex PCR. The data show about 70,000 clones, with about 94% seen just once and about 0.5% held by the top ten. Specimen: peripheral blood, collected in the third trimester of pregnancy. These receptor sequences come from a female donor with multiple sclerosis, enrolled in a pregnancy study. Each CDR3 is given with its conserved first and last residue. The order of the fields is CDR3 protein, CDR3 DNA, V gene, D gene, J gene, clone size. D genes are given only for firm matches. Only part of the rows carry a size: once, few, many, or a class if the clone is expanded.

cdr3_aa: CASSVSGTSNEQFF; cdr3_nt: TGCGCCAGCAGCGTCTCCGGGACTAGCAATGAGCAGTTCTTC; v_call: TRBV5-1; d_call: TRBD2; j_call: TRBJ2-1; clone_size: -
cdr3_aa: CATLAGGTDTQYF; cdr3_nt: TGTGCCACCTTAGCGGGGGGAACAGATACGCAGTATTTT; v_call: TRBV10-3; d_call: TRBD2; j_call: TRBJ2-3; clone_size: -
cdr3_aa: CASSLDRGAPIRPYNEQFF; cdr3_nt: TGTGCCAGCAGCCTTGACAGGGGGGCCCCTATACGACCCTACAATGAGCAGTTCTTC; v_call: TRBV7-9; d_call: TRBD1; j_call: TRBJ2-1; clone_size: -
cdr3_aa: CAAQLAGPLGGLFF; cdr3_nt: TGTGCCGCTCAACTAGCGGGGCCTCTCGGGGGGCTGTTTTTT; v_call: TRBV6-5; d_call: TRBD2; j_call: TRBJ2-2; clone_size: -
cdr3_aa: CASSLGSGTTYGYTF; cdr3_nt: TGTGCCAGCAGCCTAGGATCAGGGACAACCTATGGCTACACCTTC; v_call: TRBV5-4; d_call: -; j_call: TRBJ1-2; clone_size: -
cdr3_aa: CASSHARSGTGEQFF; cdr3_nt: TGTGCCAGCAGCCATGCTAGATCGGGTACGGGTGAGCAGTTCTTC; v_call: TRBV7-2; d_call: -; j_call: TRBJ2-1; clone_size: -
cdr3_aa: CAWSVLAGRNEQFF; cdr3_nt: TGTGCCTGGAGTGTCCTAGCGGGGAGGAATGAGCAGTTCTTC; v_call: TRBV30; d_call: TRBD2; j_call: TRBJ2-1; clone_size: -
cdr3_aa: CASGWTGVNGYTF; cdr3_nt: TGTGCTAGTGGTTGGACAGGAGTTAATGGCTACACCTTC; v_call: TRBV12-5; d_call: TRBD1; j_call: TRBJ1-2; clone_size: -
cdr3_aa: CASKESGSVHEQYF; cdr3_nt: TGTGCCAGCAAGGAGTCAGGGTCGGTCCACGAGCAGTACTTC; v_call: TRBV6-1; d_call: -; j_call: TRBJ2-7; clone_size: -
cdr3_aa: CASSPGTSDGRGKNIQYF; cdr3_nt: TGTGCCAGCAGCCCCGGGACTAGCGACGGGAGGGGCAAAAACATTCAGTACTTC; v_call: TRBV7-3; d_call: TRBD2; j_call: TRBJ2-4; clone_size: -
cdr3_aa: CASSPRQGGEKLFF; cdr3_nt: TGTGCCAGCAGTCCTAGACAGGGGGGGGAAAAACTGTTTTTT; v_call: TRBV27; d_call: TRBD1; j_call: TRBJ1-4; clone_size: once
cdr3_aa: CASSPAGVAGASTDTQYF; cdr3_nt: TGTGCCAGCAGCCCCGCTGGGGTAGCGGGGGCCTCCACAGATACGCAGTATTTT; v_call: TRBV9; d_call: TRBD2; j_call: TRBJ2-3; clone_size: once
cdr3_aa: CASSPWHEQFF; cdr3_nt: TGTGCCAGCAGCCCCTGGCATGAGCAGTTCTTC; v_call: TRBV7-2; d_call: -; j_call: TRBJ2-1; clone_size: -
cdr3_aa: CASSLLGSGDLTGELFF; cdr3_nt: TGTGCCAGCAGCTTACTCGGATCAGGGGACCTCACCGGGGAGCTGTTTTTT; v_call: TRBV11-2; d_call: -; j_call: TRBJ2-2; clone_size: -
cdr3_aa: CASSQEARTGGTEAFF; cdr3_nt: TGTGCCAGCAGCCAAGAAGCCCGGACAGGGGGCACTGAAGCTTTCTTT; v_call: TRBV14; d_call: TRBD1; j_call: TRBJ1-1; clone_size: -
cdr3_aa: CASSLNHRNNEQFF; cdr3_nt: TGTGCCAGCTCCTTGAATCACAGGAACAATGAGCAGTTCTTC; v_call: TRBV5-5; d_call: -; j_call: TRBJ2-1; clone_size: -
cdr3_aa: CASSQGTVGEQYF; cdr3_nt: TGTGCCAGCAGCCAAGGGACAGTAGGCGAGCAGTACTTC; v_call: TRBV7-7; d_call: TRBD1; j_call: TRBJ2-7; clone_size: -
cdr3_aa: CASSLEGQGWQNIQYF; cdr3_nt: TGCGCCAGCAGCTTGGAAGGACAGGGGTGGCAAAACATTCAGTACTTC; v_call: TRBV5-1; d_call: TRBD1; j_call: TRBJ2-4; clone_size: -
cdr3_aa: CASAQVLEVDQPQHF; cdr3_nt: TGTGCCAGTGCACAGGTTCTCGAAGTCGATCAGCCCCAGCATTTT; v_call: TRBV6-1; d_call: -; j_call: TRBJ1-5; clone_size: -
cdr3_aa: CASSGPGYEQYF; cdr3_nt: TGTGCCAGTAGTGGGCCTGGATACGAGCAGTACTTC; v_call: TRBV19; d_call: -; j_call: TRBJ2-7; clone_size: -
cdr3_aa: CASRRAPGGASPLTDYGYTF; cdr3_nt: TGTGCCAGCCGGAGGGCTCCAGGGGGCGCCAGTCCTCTAACTGACTATGGCTACACCTTC; v_call: TRBV27; d_call: TRBD1; j_call: TRBJ1-2; clone_size: -
cdr3_aa: CASSDRDRVKAFF; cdr3_nt: TGTGCCAGCAGTGACAGGGACAGGGTCAAAGCTTTCTTT; v_call: TRBV2; d_call: TRBD1; j_call: TRBJ1-1; clone_size: -
cdr3_aa: CASSPSTDTQYF; cdr3_nt: TGTGCCAGCAGCCCATCCACAGATACGCAGTATTTT; v_call: TRBV7-9; d_call: -; j_call: TRBJ2-3; clone_size: -
cdr3_aa: CASSLGTGSSQNYGYTF; cdr3_nt: TGTGCCAGCAGCTTAGGGACAGGGTCTTCACAGAACTATGGCTACACCTTC; v_call: TRBV7-2; d_call: TRBD1; j_call: TRBJ1-2; clone_size: -
cdr3_aa: CASSLEGQTFTGEQYF; cdr3_nt: TGCGCCAGCAGCTTGGAGGGACAGACCTTTACGGGCGAGCAGTACTTC; v_call: TRBV5-1; d_call: TRBD1; j_call: TRBJ2-7; clone_size: -
cdr3_aa: CAWSMAANTEAFF; cdr3_nt: TGTGCCTGGAGTATGGCCGCGAACACTGAAGCTTTCTTT; v_call: TRBV30; d_call: -; j_call: TRBJ1-1; clone_size: few
cdr3_aa: CASSPSFANTGELFF; cdr3_nt: TGTGCCAGCAGCCCGTCCTTTGCGAACACCGGGGAGCTGTTTTTT; v_call: TRBV7-2; d_call: -; j_call: TRBJ2-2; clone_size: -
cdr3_aa: CASSTQWPQHF; cdr3_nt: TGTGCCAGCAGCACCCAGTGGCCCCAGCATTTT; v_call: TRBV21-1; d_call: -; j_call: TRBJ1-5; clone_size: few
cdr3_aa: CASSLQRGGRETQYF; cdr3_nt: TGTGCCAGCAGCTTACAGCGGGGGGGCCGGGAGACCCAGTACTTC; v_call: TRBV7-2; d_call: TRBD2; j_call: TRBJ2-5; clone_size: -
cdr3_aa: CASSVPGTSLKNEQFF; cdr3_nt: TGTGCCAGCAGCGTACCCGGGACTAGCCTGAAGAATGAGCAGTTCTTC; v_call: TRBV9; d_call: TRBD2; j_call: TRBJ2-1; clone_size: -
cdr3_aa: CASSLVGSGGSADTQYF; cdr3_nt: TGTGCCAGCAGCTTAGTGGGTAGCGGGGGATCGGCAGATACGCAGTATTTT; v_call: TRBV7-2; d_call: TRBD2; j_call: TRBJ2-3; clone_size: -
cdr3_aa: CASSTTGQGPSFF; cdr3_nt: TGTGCCAGCAGCACGACGGGACAGGGACCTTCTTTCTTT; v_call: TRBV27; d_call: TRBD1; j_call: TRBJ1-1; clone_size: -
cdr3_aa: CASSLSGTLETQYF; cdr3_nt: TGTGCCAGCAGCTTATCAGGGACACTAGAGACCCAGTACTTC; v_call: TRBV7-2; d_call: -; j_call: TRBJ2-5; clone_size: -
cdr3_aa: CASSPLGGEETQYF; cdr3_nt: TGTGCCAGCTCACCACTAGGAGGGGAAGAGACCCAGTACTTC; v_call: TRBV18; d_call: -; j_call: TRBJ2-5; clone_size: -
cdr3_aa: CASSIGRVNTEAFF; cdr3_nt: TGTGCCAGTAGTATTGGGAGAGTTAACACTGAAGCTTTCTTT; v_call: TRBV19; d_call: -; j_call: TRBJ1-1; clone_size: -
cdr3_aa: CASMVQVDSRTGELFF; cdr3_nt: TGTGCCAGCATGGTTCAGGTCGACAGTAGAACCGGGGAGCTGTTTTTT; v_call: TRBV2; d_call: -; j_call: TRBJ2-2; clone_size: -
cdr3_aa: CASSLRQGAFGELFF; cdr3_nt: TGTGCCAGCAGCCTAAGACAGGGGGCGTTTGGGGAGCTGTTTTTT; v_call: TRBV7-2; d_call: TRBD1; j_call: TRBJ2-2; clone_size: once
cdr3_aa: CASSLGGRGGLETQYF; cdr3_nt: TGTGCCAGCAGCTTAGGCGGCCGGGGGGGCCTAGAGACCCAGTACTTC; v_call: TRBV7-2; d_call: TRBD2; j_call: TRBJ2-5; clone_size: -
cdr3_aa: CASGRDTKLAASTDTQYF; cdr3_nt: TGTGCTAGTGGTCGAGATACCAAACTAGCGGCAAGCACAGATACGCAGTATTTT; v_call: TRBV12-5; d_call: TRBD2; j_call: TRBJ2-3; clone_size: -
cdr3_aa: CASSPGQGAWETQYF; cdr3_nt: TGTGCCAGCAGCCCGGGACAGGGGGCGTGGGAGACCCAGTACTTC; v_call: TRBV9; d_call: TRBD1; j_call: TRBJ2-5; clone_size: -
cdr3_aa: CASSPGQGPGAFF; cdr3_nt: TGTGCCAGCAGCCCCGGACAGGGCCCAGGAGCTTTCTTT; v_call: TRBV2; d_call: TRBD1; j_call: TRBJ1-1; clone_size: -
cdr3_aa: CASSAPGQGNSPLHF; cdr3_nt: TGTGCCAGCAGTGCCCCGGGACAGGGAAATTCACCCCTCCACTTT; v_call: TRBV6-5; d_call: TRBD1; j_call: TRBJ1-6; clone_size: -
cdr3_aa: CASSLAGLAGAQRGTTGELFF; cdr3_nt: TGTGCCAGCAGCTTAGCCGGACTAGCGGGGGCCCAGCGGGGTACTACCGGGGAGCTGTTTTTT; v_call: TRBV7-2; d_call: TRBD2; j_call: TRBJ2-2; clone_size: -
cdr3_aa: CASSPSLGPEAFF; cdr3_nt: TGTGCCAGCAGCCCTAGTCTGGGGCCTGAAGCTTTCTTT; v_call: TRBV7-9; d_call: -; j_call: TRBJ1-1; clone_size: -
cdr3_aa: CASSIDQGGGGPTDTQYF; cdr3_nt: TGTGCCAGTAGTATAGATCAAGGAGGGGGGGGCCCCACAGATACGCAGTATTTT; v_call: TRBV19; d_call: -; j_call: TRBJ2-3; clone_size: -
cdr3_aa: CASKRTGFDSPLHF; cdr3_nt: TGTGCCAGCAAAAGGACAGGGTTCGATTCACCCCTCCACTTT; v_call: TRBV27; d_call: TRBD1; j_call: TRBJ1-6; clone_size: -
cdr3_aa: CASSPWTGGNNSPLHF; cdr3_nt: TGTGCCAGTAGTCCCTGGACAGGGGGGAATAATTCACCCCTCCACTTT; v_call: TRBV19; d_call: TRBD1; j_call: TRBJ1-6; clone_size: -
cdr3_aa: CASSESAGNTEAFF; cdr3_nt: TGTGCCAGCAGTGAAAGTGCAGGGAACACTGAAGCTTTCTTT; v_call: TRBV6-1; d_call: -; j_call: TRBJ1-1; clone_size: -
cdr3_aa: CASSFEGNTEAFF; cdr3_nt: TGTGCCAGCAGCTTCGAGGGGAACACTGAAGCTTTCTTT; v_call: TRBV5-8; d_call: -; j_call: TRBJ1-1; clone_size: -
cdr3_aa: CATEDISYEQYF; cdr3_nt: TGTGCCACCGAGGACATCTCCTACGAGCAGTACTTC; v_call: TRBV19; d_call: -; j_call: TRBJ2-7; clone_size: -
cdr3_aa: CASSKVGQPEYCNQPQHF; cdr3_nt: TGTGCCAGCAGCAAGGTGGGACAGCCGGAATATTGCAATCAGCCCCAGCATTTT; v_call: TRBV21-1; d_call: -; j_call: TRBJ1-5; clone_size: -
cdr3_aa: CASSLRTGGPNEQFF; cdr3_nt: TGTGCCAGCAGCTTACGGACAGGGGGCCCTAATGAGCAGTTCTTC; v_call: TRBV7-3; d_call: TRBD1; j_call: TRBJ2-1; clone_size: -
cdr3_aa: CAWSLLTGTTEAFF; cdr3_nt: TGTGCCTGGAGTCTTTTGACAGGGACCACTGAAGCTTTCTTT; v_call: TRBV30; d_call: TRBD1; j_call: TRBJ1-1; clone_size: -
cdr3_aa: CASSPPGRADTQYF; cdr3_nt: TGTGCCAGCAGCCCGCCCGGTCGCGCAGATACGCAGTATTTT; v_call: TRBV7-9; d_call: -; j_call: TRBJ2-3; clone_size: -
cdr3_aa: CASSFRAGHYTEAFF; cdr3_nt: TGTGCCAGCAGCTTCAGGGCTGGACACTACACTGAAGCTTTCTTT; v_call: TRBV7-9; d_call: -; j_call: TRBJ1-1; clone_size: -
cdr3_aa: CASSLGRVNEQYF; cdr3_nt: TGTGCCAGCAGCTTAGGTCGTGTAAACGAGCAGTACTTC; v_call: TRBV7-2; d_call: -; j_call: TRBJ2-7; clone_size: -